The 19 T cell receptor beta chains presented below share a single source sample, sequenced in a study of post-analysis software for immune sequencing data. Study-wide results and caveats: With TRBV5-6, TRBV5-1 and TRBV20-1 included, a handful of TRBV segments were more frequent in patients than in controls.

The TCR beta cDNA libraries contained unique molecular identifiers. Each CDR3 protein gets one entry after TCRdb re-called the PCR reads with MiXCR. This sample has 600,000 to 750,000 distinct CDR3 sequences, with roughly three fifths found just once. Which antigens these TCRs recognize remains unknown. Material for sequencing was blood. Every receptor here comes from a girl aged 2 to 10 with multiple sclerosis.

The chain carries TRBV5-1 and TRBJ2-3; unclear D gene. The CDR3 totals 13 residues. Looked up from germline, CDR1 is SGHRS and CDR2 is YFSETQ. V lost 7 bases to trimming and J lost 3 bases, with 12 bases between them. The CDR3 region has the DNA TGCGCCAGCCGCAGGTCCGAGACAGATACGCAGTATTTT. Translation gives CASRRSETDTQYF.

This chain uses TRBV4-2 with TRBJ1-4; D is uncertain. Per the germline V gene, CDR1 is LGHNA and CDR2 is YNFKEQ. V was shortened by 4 bases and J by 7 bases, with 13 bases between the two germline ends. The CDR3 length is 14 residues. Written as DNA, the CDR3 is TGTGCCAGCAGCCGAGGGCAGTCTGGTGAAAAACTGTTTTTT. This sequence encodes CASSRGQSGEKLFF.

This chain uses TRBV7-9 with TRBJ2-1, with TRBD2 identical over 8 bases. CDR1 and CDR2 from the germline V gene are SEHNR and FQNEAQ (reference sequence). The CDR3 has 17 residues. V lost 5 bases to trimming and J lost 5 bases; unmatched junction nucleotides: 14. The CDR3 coding sequence is TGTGCCAGCAGCCCCCCGGGGGCGGGAGGCCTAAACAATGAGCAGTTCTTC. The encoded protein is CASSPPGAGGLNNEQFF.

The V gene is TRBV28, the J gene TRBJ2-3, with TRBD2 matching 11 bases. Looked up from germline, CDR1 is MDHEN and CDR2 is SYDVKM. The CDR3 has 18 residues. Trimming cost V 0 bases and J 0 bases; bases outside gene matches: 5. This CDR3 reads CASSLWSGTSGSTDTQYF. DNA for the CDR3: TGTGCCAGCAGTTTATGGTCCGGGACTAGCGGAAGCACAGATACGCAGTATTTT.

V usage is TRBV9 and J usage is TRBJ2-1, with TRBD2 identical over 10 bases. This CDR3 is 15 amino acids long. Germline trimming cut 2 bases from V and 10 bases from J; bases unmatched to any gene: 9. CDR1 is SGDLS and CDR2 is YYNGEE in the germline V gene. The CDR3 here is CASSVSGRAGGEQFF. CDR3 DNA: TGTGCCAGCAGCGTGAGCGGGAGGGCCGGCGGGGAGCAGTTCTTC. The whole variable domain, filled in from reference TRBV9 and TRBJ2-1, reads DSGVTQTPKHLITATGQRVTLRCSPRSGDLSVYWYQQSLDQGLQFLIQYYNGEERAKGNILERFSAQQFPDLHSELNLSSLELGDSALYFCASSVSGRAGGEQFFGPGTRLTVL.

V and J are TRBV9 and TRBJ2-7, with D perhaps matching TRBD2 (6 bases). The germline V and J ends were trimmed by 4 bases and 4 bases, with 24 bases remaining between them. CDR1 and CDR2 (germline): SGDLS, YYNGEE. This CDR3 comprises 17 residues. CDR3 bases: TGTGCCAGCAGCCCCTCAGAAGGCGGGGCCAGGGAGTACGAGCAGTACTTC. It codes for CASSPSEGGAREYEQYF.

The rearrangement uses TRBV12-3 or TRBV12-4 and TRBJ1-5; D unresolved. The CDR3 is 16 residues long. Trimming stripped 2 bases from V and 10 bases from J, with 21 bases between. The CDR3 sequence is CASSLIMSSSINPQHF. Written as DNA, the CDR3 is TGTGCCAGCAGTTTAATAATGAGCAGTTCAATCAATCCCCAGCATTTT.

This clonotype was seen once. CDR3 in amino acids: CAIGRQNAYNSPLHF. DNA for the CDR3: TGTGCCATCGGGCGGCAAAACGCCTATAATTCACCCCTCCACTTT. The rearrangement links TRBV10-3 to TRBJ1-6, with unresolved D. The CDR3 is 15 amino acids. V lost 8 bases and J 2 bases, leaving 13 bases between the germline ends. The germline V gene has CDR1 ENHRY and CDR2 SYGVKD.

In its sample, this clonotype was seen a few times. The J gene is TRBJ2-5, the V gene TRBV6-5; D is undetermined. The CDR3 is 12 residues long. With 5 bases removed from V and 2 bases from J, the gap between germline ends came to 6 bases. CDR1 is MNHEY, CDR2 SVGAGI, per germline. The CDR3 loop reads CASSPQQETQYF. The CDR3 DNA follows: TGTGCCAGCAGTCCACAGCAAGAGACCCAGTACTTC.

Only a few counts were recorded for this clonotype. The chain employs TRBV7-2 and TRBJ1-1; D not resolved. This CDR3 is 11 amino acids long. V lost 5 bases, J lost 4 bases, and 5 bases lay in between. Per germline, CDR1 SGHTA and CDR2 FQGNSA. CDR3 DNA sequence: TGTGCCAGCAGCCGTTTCACTGAAGCTTTCTTT. Protein product: CASSRFTEAFF.

The J gene is TRBJ1-5, the V gene TRBV7-2; D gene uncertain. Trimming took off 5 bases at V and 1 base at J, with 6 bases between the two ends. Per the germline V gene, CDR1 is SGHTA and CDR2 is FQGNSA. The CDR3 contains 13 residues. Here the CDR3 reads CASSVYSNQPQHF. Here the CDR3 DNA reads TGTGCCAGCAGCGTCTACAGCAATCAGCCCCAGCATTTT.

V usage is TRBV3-1 and J usage is TRBJ2-3; D might be TRBD1 (6 bases). The germline CDR1 and CDR2 sequences are LGHDT and YNNKEL (reference sequence). Trimming pared 4 bases from V and 6 bases from J, leaving 14 bases between. The length of the CDR3 is 14 residues. CDR3 coding DNA: TGTGCCAGCAGCCCCCCACTTAGGGGGGATACGCAGTATTTT. It encodes CASSPPLRGDTQYF.

In this sample, this clonotype turned up a few times. The chain is built from TRBV20-1 and TRBJ2-4; D is perhaps TRBD1 (6 bases). The germline V and J ends were trimmed by 8 bases and 8 bases, with 13 bases remaining between them. The CDR3 spans 11 residues. Germline values: CDR1 DFQATT, CDR2 SNEGSKA (reference sequence). The CDR3 spells CSYEQGDIQYF. CDR3 DNA: TGCAGTTACGAACAGGGAGACATTCAGTACTTC.

The genes are TRBV20-1 and TRBJ1-2; D might be TRBD1 (5 bases). The CDR3 consists of 15 residues. Trimming pared 5 bases from V and 7 bases from J, leaving 23 bases between. Germline lookup yields CDR1 DFQATT and CDR2 SNEGSKA (reference sequence). The CDR3 sequence is CSASPQGSYVGGYTF. The DNA for the CDR3 is TGCAGTGCTTCCCCTCAGGGAAGCTACGTCGGTGGCTACACCTTC.

This clonotype has a single count. This chain connects TRBV2 to TRBJ2-7; 9 bases fit TRBD2. The CDR3 has 15 residues. V lost 4 bases, J lost 3 bases, and 7 bases stayed unmatched. Germline lookup yields CDR1 SNHLY and CDR2 FYNNEI. The CDR3 region has the DNA TGTGCCAGCAGTGGCCCGACTAGCGGCCTCTACGAGCAGTACTTC. It encodes CASSGPTSGLYEQYF.

This chain uses TRBV6-1 with TRBJ2-7, with D perhaps TRBD1 (5 bases). The germline CDR1 and CDR2 sequences are MNHNS and SASEGT. The V end was cut by 2 bases, the J end by 7 bases, with 9 bases between. The CDR3 consists of 12 residues. CDR3 region: CASSETGWEQYF. CDR3 nucleotide sequence: TGTGCCAGCAGTGAAACAGGTTGGGAGCAGTACTTC.

This clonotype was detected only a few times. V gene TRBV4-1 combines with J gene TRBJ1-2, with D unclear. This CDR3 region has 12 residues. Per germline, CDR1 MGHRA and CDR2 YSYEKL. Trimming shortened V by 1 base and J by 7 bases, and 7 bases separated the two germline ends. CDR3 sequence: CASSQAGVGYTF. The CDR3, as DNA: TGCGCCAGCAGCCAAGCAGGCGTTGGCTACACCTTC.

The chain combines TRBV27 with TRBJ2-3; possible D gene TRBD1, 6 bases. Per germline, CDR1 MNHEY and CDR2 SMNVEV (reference sequence). There are 14 residues in the CDR3. The V and J ends lost 3 bases and 5 bases respectively, with 12 bases between them. This CDR3 reads CASSFQGKKDTQYF. The CDR3 DNA reads as TGTGCCAGCAGTTTTCAGGGGAAGAAAGATACGCAGTATTTT.

DNA of the CDR3: TGCAGCGTTGATCATCGGTGGGAAACGAGCTCCTACAATGAGCAGTTCTTC. Its translation is CSVDHRWETSSYNEQFF. The chain carries TRBV29-1 and TRBJ2-1; D unclear. Germline CDR1 SQVTM, CDR2 ANQGSEA. Trimming shortened V by 3 bases and J by 0 bases, and 18 bases separated the two germline ends. The CDR3 runs 17 residues.